These 30 T cell receptor beta chains came from one sample sequenced in a study of T cell responses to AZD1222 COVID-19 vaccine. Measured with immunoSEQ multiplex PCR; TCRdb has only the in-frame clones, and not every one. The table shows 85,000 to 100,000 clones, with 78% occurring only once. Sequenced material: peripheral blood, taken on day 0 of AZD1222 vaccination. The receptors here all came from an adult in good health.

The chain links TRBV6-2 or TRBV6-3 to TRBJ2-1; D is unclear. CDR3 length: 16 amino acids. With 2 bases removed from V and 0 bases from J, the gap between germline ends came to 11 bases. Germline CDR1 reads MNHEY; CDR2 reads SVGEGT. The CDR3 sequence: CASSYTDFYSYNEQFF. In DNA, the CDR3 is TGTGCCAGCAGTTACACCGACTTTTACTCCTACAATGAGCAGTTCTTC.

The V call is TRBV5-4, the J call TRBJ2-2; TRBD1 or TRBD2 may be the D gene (6 bases each). Trimming took off 0 bases at V and 3 bases at J, with 12 bases between the two ends. The CDR3 runs to 16 residues. Per germline, CDR1 SGHNT and CDR2 YYREEE (reference sequence). In nucleotides, the CDR3 is TGTGCCAGCAGCTTGGCTGGGGGGCAGGACACCGGGGAGCTGTTTTTT. Its translation: CASSLAGGQDTGELFF.

In this sample, this clone turned up a few times. The chain joins TRBV5-5 to TRBJ1-2; unclear D gene. V shed 0 bases and J shed 0 bases, with 3 bases lying between them. This CDR3 has 13 amino acids. CDR1 is SGHKS and CDR2 is YYEKEE in the germline V gene (reference sequence). The CDR3 bases are TGTGCCAGCAGCTTGGTAGCTAACTATGGCTACACCTTC. Translated: CASSLVANYGYTF.

V gene TRBV28 combines with J gene TRBJ2-7; D is undetermined. V lost 6 bases, J lost 5 bases, and 11 bases lay in between. The CDR3 is 12 residues long. CDR1 and CDR2 from the germline V gene are MDHEN and SYDVKM. The CDR3 is CASRQRNDEQYF. The CDR3 nucleotides are TGTGCCAGCAGACAGAGAAACGACGAGCAGTACTTC.

The chain couples TRBV7-2 to TRBJ1-3, with D possibly matching TRBD1 (5 bases). Trimming removed 3 bases at V and 2 bases at J, with 8 bases between. Germline CDR1 and CDR2: SGHTA and FQGNSA. CDR3 size: 14 residues. In DNA, the CDR3 is TGTGCCAGCAGCTTGTTGGGGCCTGGAAACACCATATATTTT. Amino acid sequence: CASSLLGPGNTIYF.

J is TRBJ1-1 and V is TRBV5-1; D ambiguous. Trimming pared 1 base from V and 5 bases from J, leaving 15 bases between. Per germline, CDR1 SGHRS and CDR2 YFSETQ. This CDR3 contains 15 residues. CDR3: CASSLIGVLDTEAFF. CDR3 in DNA: TGCGCCAGCAGCTTGATCGGAGTTCTAGATACTGAAGCTTTCTTT.

The chain employs TRBV29-1 and TRBJ1-5; D is undetermined. The CDR3 covers 13 residues. Trimming shortened V by 4 bases and J by 3 bases, and 10 bases separated the two germline ends. Per germline, CDR1 SQVTM and CDR2 ANQGSEA. The CDR3 DNA reads TGCAGCGTTGGAAGCAGGTACAATCAGCCCCAGCATTTT. Protein: CSVGSRYNQPQHF.

This clone was picked up a small number of times. The chain recombines TRBV5-1 with TRBJ2-6; D tentatively reads TRBD1 or TRBD2 (5 bases each). Germline V CDR1 and CDR2: SGHRS, YFSETQ. The V end was cut by 0 bases, the J end by 2 bases, with 9 bases between. The CDR3 runs 16 residues. The CDR3 DNA follows: TGCGCCAGCAGCTTGGAGGTGGGGGCTGGGGCCAACGTCCTGACTTTC. Encoded protein: CASSLEVGAGANVLTF.

This clone showed up just a few times. V gene TRBV15 combines with J gene TRBJ2-1, with 7 bases identical to TRBD1. CDR1 LNHNV and CDR2 YYDKDF come from the germline V gene (reference sequence). V was pared by 3 bases and J by 12 bases, with 11 bases of the junction left unmatched. The CDR3 is 14 amino acids. The CDR3 coding sequence is TGTGCCACCAGCAGCGGCTCGCGCGCAGGGGGGCAGTTCTTC. Translating gives CATSSGSRAGGQFF.

The V and J genes are TRBV6-5 and TRBJ2-1; the D gene is possibly TRBD2 (6 bases). V was clipped by 6 bases and J by 8 bases, with 17 bases between them. Per germline, CDR1 MNHEY and CDR2 SVGAGI. This CDR3 is built from 14 residues. CDR3 coding DNA: TGTGCCAGCAGCTCCCAGACTAGTGGGTATGAGCAGTTCTTC. Translating it yields CASSSQTSGYEQFF.

The gene calls are TRBV5-1 and TRBJ2-1, with 7 bases identical to TRBD2. This CDR3 contains 13 residues. In germline, CDR1 is SGHRS, CDR2 YFSETQ. The junction had 6 bases not matched to a gene; V was cut back by 2 bases and J by 10 bases. CDR3 region: CASSFGLGAEQFF. In DNA form, the CDR3 reads TGCGCCAGCAGCTTCGGACTAGGGGCGGAGCAGTTCTTC.

This chain connects TRBV5-5 to TRBJ1-3, with 7 bases identical to TRBD1. V lost 4 bases and J lost 4; bases outside the gene matches: 11. The CDR3 sequence is 16 residues long. Germline V gene data show CDR1 as SGHKS and CDR2 as YYEKEE (reference sequence). CDR3 nucleotides: TGTGCCAGCAGCGGCGAGGGGGCGCGAATCGGAAACACCATATATTTT. Translated: CASSGEGARIGNTIYF.

CDR3 residues: CASSRESSDTEAFF. CDR3 coding DNA: TGCGCCAGCAGCCGAGAATCATCAGACACTGAAGCTTTCTTT. The V and J genes are TRBV4-1 and TRBJ1-1; D not resolved. The CDR3 sequence is 14 residues long. Germline V lookup: CDR1 MGHRA, CDR2 YSYEKL. V shed 4 bases and J shed 3 bases, with 12 bases lying between them.

The CDR3 nucleotides read TGTGCCAGCAGCCTAAACGCTGAAGCTTTCTTT. Amino acid sequence: CASSLNAEAFF. This chain connects TRBV12-3 or TRBV12-4 to TRBJ1-1; no clear D gene. The CDR3 sequence is 11 residues long. The germline V and J ends were trimmed by 6 bases and 6 bases, with 8 bases remaining between them.

This rearrangement joins TRBV6-5 to TRBJ2-1; D is perhaps TRBD1 or TRBD2 (5 bases each). Germline lookup yields CDR1 MNHEY and CDR2 SVGAGI. The CDR3 is 15 residues long. Trimming took 6 bases from V and 1 from J, leaving 13 bases between them. In nucleotides, the CDR3 is TGTGCCAGCAGCCCCGGGACGGAGTCCTACAATGAGCAGTTCTTC. Translating it yields CASSPGTESYNEQFF.

This chain connects TRBV20-1 to TRBJ1-2; no definite D call. The CDR3 totals 11 residues. Germline V lookup: CDR1 DFQATT, CDR2 SNEGSKA (reference sequence). With 4 bases removed from V and 6 bases from J, the gap between germline ends came to 9 bases. This chain's CDR3 is CSAKGLNGYTF. In nucleotides, the CDR3 is TGCAGTGCTAAGGGTTTGAATGGCTACACCTTC.

This chain connects TRBV2 to TRBJ2-3; D possibly corresponds to TRBD2 (6 bases). Trimming took off 5 bases at V and 2 bases at J, with 11 bases between the two ends. The CDR3 contains 14 residues. CDR1 and CDR2 (germline): SNHLY, FYNNEI. The CDR3 sequence: CASSFQGLTDTQYF. The CDR3, as DNA: TGTGCCAGCAGTTTTCAGGGACTCACAGATACGCAGTATTTT.

The rearrangement uses TRBV7-9 and TRBJ2-1; D possibly uses TRBD1 or TRBD2 (5 bases each). Germline CDR1 is SEHNR and CDR2 is FQNEAQ (reference sequence). Trimming took off 6 bases at V and 4 bases at J, with 13 bases between the two ends. This CDR3 region has 14 residues. Here the CDR3 DNA reads TGTGCCAGCAGGTACGGGTGGGGGTACAATGAGCAGTTCTTC. As protein: CASRYGWGYNEQFF.

V gene TRBV5-1 combines with J gene TRBJ2-7; D remains unclear. Germline loops: CDR1 SGHRS, CDR2 YFSETQ. V was cut by 0 bases and J by 7 bases, with 11 bases left in between. The CDR3 loop spans 13 amino acids. CDR3: CASSLDPAGEQYF. In DNA, the CDR3 is TGCGCCAGCAGCTTGGATCCGGCCGGGGAGCAGTACTTC.

The chain links TRBV6-5 to TRBJ1-5; D remains unclear. This CDR3 region has 12 residues. The V gene's germline CDR1 is MNHEY and CDR2 SVGAGI. V lost 8 bases to trimming and J lost 9 bases, with 14 bases between them. In DNA, the CDR3 is TGTGCCAGCCTCGAAAATTTACCGCCCCAGCATTTT. Translated, it gives CASLENLPPQHF.

V usage is TRBV6-6 and J usage is TRBJ1-6; 7 bases fit TRBD1. V shed 5 bases, J shed 11 bases, and the junction held 21 bases outside the gene matches. The germline gives CDR1 MNHNY, CDR2 SVGAGI (reference sequence). The length of the CDR3 is 18 residues. CDR3: CASSPGQAEGKGVTPLHF. CDR3 DNA: TGTGCCAGCAGTCCTGGACAGGCGGAGGGGAAGGGGGTAACACCCCTCCACTTT.

This clone was recorded only once. The chain combines TRBV7-8 with TRBJ1-3, with unresolved D. The CDR3 extends over 13 amino acids. The V end was cut by 5 bases, the J end by 7 bases, with 12 bases between. From germline, CDR1 is SGHVS and CDR2 FQNEAQ. CDR3 bases: TGTGCCAGCAGCCTTGCGCGGTGGAACACCATATATTTT. Translating it yields CASSLARWNTIYF.

The chain is built from TRBV29-1 and TRBJ2-1; possible D gene TRBD2, 6 bases. This CDR3 comprises 12 residues. The V end lost 4 bases, the J end lost 8 bases, and 12 bases lay between the germline ends. Germline V gene data show CDR1 as SQVTM and CDR2 as ANQGSEA. The CDR3 sequence: CSVVSAGHEQFF. The CDR3 nucleotides read TGCAGCGTTGTTTCTGCGGGACATGAGCAGTTCTTC.

The J gene is TRBJ2-1, the V gene TRBV7-2; TRBD1 matches at 11 bases. J was trimmed by 8 bases and V by 2 bases; bases with no gene match: 8. The CDR3 consists of 16 residues. The V gene's germline CDR1 is SGHTA and CDR2 FQGNSA. CDR3 amino acids: CASSLNPGQGVDEQFF. CDR3 bases: TGTGCCAGCAGCTTAAATCCGGGACAGGGGGTGGATGAGCAGTTCTTC.

This chain uses TRBV5-1 with TRBJ2-1; 9 bases fit TRBD2. Germline trimming cut 4 bases from V and 5 bases from J; bases unmatched to any gene: 7. Germline V gene sequence: CDR1 SGHRS, CDR2 YFSETQ. The CDR3 sequence is 15 residues long. The CDR3 sequence is CASSLSSGNNNEQFF. The CDR3 region has the DNA TGCGCCAGCAGCCTATCTAGCGGGAATAACAATGAGCAGTTCTTC.

The J gene is TRBJ1-6, the V gene TRBV30; TRBD1 agrees at 7 bases. V lost 3 bases and J lost 18; bases outside the gene matches: 14. Germline CDR1 GTSNPN, CDR2 SVGIG (reference sequence). CDR3 length equals 13 residues. The chain's CDR3 is CAWRDRDRYRHHF. CDR3 nucleotides: TGTGCCTGGAGAGACCGGGACAGATATCGCCACCACTTT.

This chain links TRBV11-2 with TRBJ1-2; D is undetermined. Germline CDR1 and CDR2: SGHAT and FQNNGV. The CDR3 contains 13 residues. Trimming shortened V by 0 bases and J by 5 bases, and 7 bases separated the two germline ends. The CDR3 here is CASSLELGYGYTF. The CDR3 region has the DNA TGTGCCAGCAGCTTAGAATTAGGTTATGGCTACACCTTC.

This clone was found once. This chain uses TRBV9 with TRBJ2-1, with 7 bases lining up with TRBD1. From germline, CDR1 is SGDLS and CDR2 YYNGEE. Unmatched junction bases numbered 4, after V lost 4 bases and J lost 0 bases. The CDR3 consists of 15 residues. This chain's CDR3 is CASSQGVPSYNEQFF. CDR3 DNA sequence: TGTGCCAGCAGCCAGGGGGTCCCCTCCTACAATGAGCAGTTCTTC.

This rearrangement joins TRBV7-2 to TRBJ2-7; tentative D call: TRBD1 (5 bases). The germline gives CDR1 SGHTA, CDR2 FQGNSA. Trimming stripped 6 bases from V and 0 bases from J, with 12 bases between. CDR3 length: 14 residues. CDR3 sequence reads: CASSPTGNSYEQYF. In DNA, the CDR3 is TGTGCCAGCAGTCCAACAGGTAACTCCTACGAGCAGTACTTC.

This clone has more than one count but fewer than ten. The chain combines TRBV11-3 with TRBJ2-1; no reliable D call. V gave up 0 bases and J gave up 7 bases, with 7 bases separating them. Germline V gives CDR1 SGHNT, CDR2 YENEEA. The CDR3 extends over 13 amino acids. CDR3 in DNA: TGTGCCAGCAGCTTAGACGCTGTAAATGAGCAGTTCTTC. Amino acids: CASSLDAVNEQFF.